Below, one T cell receptor (beta chain) is given with its context. This entry is derived from a study of blood T cell repertoires in COVID-19. Study-level background: The United States, Italy and Spain provided the acute and convalescent COVID-19 samples. PBMCs, B-cell-depleted T cells, or T cells were the source of the cDNA or gDNA that made up the material.

This CDR3 contains 14 residues. Germline CDR1 and CDR2: SGHRS and YFSETQ. V lost 1 base to trimming and J lost 7 bases, with 14 bases between them. Sequencing was performed with immunoSEQ multiplex PCR; in TCRdb, only in-frame clones are kept and a portion is missing. This sample yields about 83,000 clones, of which approximately 85% are seen a single time; about 7.8% belongs to the top ten. Sequenced input: peripheral blood. The clonotype comes from a man aged 45-60 years with active COVID-19. The genes are TRBV5-1 and TRBJ1-2; TRBD1 is a possible D gene (6 bases). The CDR3 loop reads CASSLNREGGGYTF. DNA of the CDR3: TGCGCCAGCAGCTTGAACAGGGAGGGAGGTGGCTACACCTTC. Based on the CDR3 plus reference TRBV5-1 and TRBJ1-2, the full variable domain is KAGVTQTPRYLIKTRGQQVTLSCSPISGHRSVSWYQQTPGQGLQFLFEYFSETQRNKGNFPGRFSGRQFSNSRSEMNVSTLELGDSALYLCASSLNREGGGYTFGSGTRLTVV.